The sample holds many counts of the clone carrying this TCR beta chain. What it recognizes is unknown. The time point was: newly diagnosed GD, antithyroid drugs for less than 3 months. TCR sequences were obtained from RNA taken from PBMCs. The sample comes from a study of regulatory T cells in long-lasting Graves disease. Study-level findings and limits: Persistent disease favored TRBV28, TRBJ1-2 and TRBJ2-5. A greater number of public clonotypes (over 2,500) was shared by persistent patients than by new patients (approximately 910).

In building TCR beta libraries, iRepertoire HTBI primers were used together with Arm-PCR of CDR3 regions. TCRdb ran MiXCR on the multiplex PCR reads and lists one entry per CDR3 protein. The sample consists of hundreds of thousands of distinct CDR3 sequences, 15% to 20% of them appearing once. V dropped 5 bases and J dropped 4 bases, with 20 bases sitting between them. The CDR3 is 16 residues long. Germline V gives CDR1 MDHEN, CDR2 SYDVKM. This sample was shared with a second study, whose subject was T cells in Graves' hyperthyroidism and ophthalmopathy. That work adds: Absence of ophthalmopathy progression within 18 months defined stable Graves' hyperthyroidism. The HTBI primer set served for first-round RT-PCR of the TCR CDR3.

The chain couples TRBV28 to TRBJ1-2; no clear D gene. The sample here was peripheral blood mononuclear cells (PBMCs), taken at new diagnosis, from a patient treated with antithyroid drugs. The sequence was collected from a woman aged 35-65 years with Graves disease. This CDR3 reads CASSTQYVRYAYGYTF. CDR3 nucleotides: TGTGCCAGCAGTACCCAGTACGTCCGATATGCCTATGGCTACACCTTC.